Each of the 9 T cell receptor beta chains below was sequenced from the same sample in a study of breast tumors, draining lymph nodes, adjacent tissues (dated by TCRdb to about 2016). Lymph node samples came from the axillary draining lymph nodes of breast cancer patients. The method was multiplex PCR. Instrument used: Illumina HiSeq 2000. TCRdb took the public reads, trimmed them with fastp at Q25, ran MiXCR for clone calling and kept in-frame beta chains. Rows with a matching CDR3 protein are joined into one entry that keeps the most common DNA and genes. The sample contains roughly 110,000 distinct CDR3 sequences, about 30% of them found a single time. Under 6% of the sample goes to the ten largest clones. Material: axillary lymph node tissue. Receptor source: a female donor with breast cancer. Some clones in this sample may be carry-over from other donors' samples.

In this sample, this clonotype turned up many times. The V gene is TRBV7-8, the J gene TRBJ1-1; D call uncertain. This CDR3 is built from 14 residues. Trimming took 3 bases from V and 3 from J, leaving 11 bases between them. Germline lookup yields CDR1 SGHVS and CDR2 FQNEAQ. CDR3 amino acids: CASSLDRGDTEAFF. CDR3 DNA sequence: TGTGCCAGCAGCTTGGACCGAGGAGACACTGAAGCTTTCTTT. The full variable domain, its missing parts supplied by reference TRBV7-8 and TRBJ1-1, is GAGVSQSPRYKVAKRGQDVALRCDPISGHVSLFWYQQALGQGPEFLTYFQNEAQLDKSGLPSDRFFAERPEGSVSTLKIQRTQQEDSAVYLCASSLDRGDTEAFFGQGTRLTVV.

This clonotype showed up many times. The DNA of the CDR3 is TGTGCCAGCAGCCCGGAAGGAGGGGGATCAGGCTATGGCTACACCTTC. It is translated as CASSPEGGGSGYGYTF. The rearrangement joins TRBV5-4 to TRBJ1-2; a possible D gene is TRBD1 (6 bases). The CDR3 loop spans 16 amino acids. With 4 bases removed from V and 4 bases from J, the gap between germline ends came to 20 bases. CDR1 and CDR2 from the germline V gene are SGHNT and YYREEE (reference sequence).

Remarks on this clonotype: The CDR3 carries no conserved terminal phenylalanine or tryptophan, so it likely arises from a read error. The chain uses TRBV6-1 and TRBJ1-1; no clear D. Trimming left V 4 bases short and J 2 bases short, with 5 bases between. CDR3 length: 12 amino acids. CDR1 MNHNS and CDR2 SASEGT come from the germline V gene. CDR3 in amino acids: CASSVTNTEAFV. CDR3 coding DNA: TGTGCCAGCAGTGTAACTAACACTGAAGCTTTCGTT.

This clonotype has only a few counts. A much larger clone lies a single base off, so this may be a read error. V and J are TRBV6-1 and TRBJ2-7; 11 nucleotides line up with TRBD1. V shed 6 bases, J shed 6 bases, and the junction held 13 bases outside the gene matches. This CDR3 comprises 16 residues. Germline CDR1 reads MNHNS; CDR2 reads SASEGT. CDR3 nucleotides: TGTGCCAGCAGACAATCCGGGACAGGGGGTAAGGGCGAGCAGTACTTC. Encoded protein: CASRQSGTGGKGEQYF.

The sample holds many counts of this clonotype. This rearrangement joins TRBV6-5 to TRBJ2-5; 8 positions agree with TRBD2. The ends lost 5 bases at V and 1 base at J; junction bases unmatched: 3. From germline, CDR1 is MNHEY and CDR2 SVGAGI. The CDR3 consists of 14 residues. The CDR3 nucleotides read TGTGCCAGCAGTCTACTAGCGGCCCAAGAGACCCAGTACTTC. This encodes CASSLLAAQETQYF.

This clonotype was counted many times. The J gene is TRBJ1-1, the V gene TRBV29-1; D ambiguous. Deletions cut 4 bases from V and 0 bases from J, with 6 bases between. This CDR3 spans 12 amino acids. The germline gives CDR1 SQVTM, CDR2 ANQGSEA. In DNA form, the CDR3 reads TGCAGCGTTGTTTTCCTGAACACTGAAGCTTTCTTT. This codes for CSVVFLNTEAFF.

This clonotype was counted many times. This chain connects TRBV12-3 or TRBV12-4 to TRBJ2-7; a possible D gene is TRBD2 (6 bases). The CDR3 has 13 amino acids. V was clipped by 5 bases and J by 1 base, with 9 bases between them. DNA of the CDR3: TGTGCCAGCAGTATCGGAGGGTCCTACGAGCAGTACTTC. Amino acid sequence: CASSIGGSYEQYF.

This clonotype was counted at least ten times. V gene TRBV9 combines with J gene TRBJ2-7; TRBD2 is a possible D gene (5 bases). Trimming took 4 bases from V and 4 from J, leaving 12 bases between them. The CDR3 covers 13 residues. CDR1 is SGDLS and CDR2 is YYNGEE in the germline V gene. CDR3 nucleotides: TGTGCCAGCAGCCCCCTAGAGGGATACGAGCAGTACTTC. Translation: CASSPLEGYEQYF.

This clonotype was seen at least ten times. The chain carries TRBV20-1 and TRBJ1-1; D is unclear. The germline gives CDR1 DFQATT, CDR2 SNEGSKA (reference sequence). There are 14 residues in the CDR3. V was shortened by 1 base and J by 5 bases, with 14 bases between the two germline ends. The CDR3 here is CSARVGAGRTEAFF. For the CDR3, the DNA is TGCAGTGCTAGAGTCGGCGCAGGCCGGACTGAAGCTTTCTTT.